A single sample is the source of the 22 T cell receptor beta chains below, sequenced in a study of T cell changes during pregnancy in multiple sclerosis. Measured with immunoSEQ multiplex PCR; TCRdb has only the in-frame clones, and not every one. This table holds over 12,000 clones, approximately 86% found once. This specimen consisted of CD8+ T cells from peripheral blood mononuclear cells, obtained in the first trimester of pregnancy. The receptors were gathered from a female donor with multiple sclerosis, enrolled in a pregnancy study.

The chain employs TRBV2 and TRBJ1-5, with a weak D call TRBD1 (5 bases). The germline V gene has CDR1 SNHLY and CDR2 FYNNEI. The CDR3 length is 15 residues. V lost 3 bases and J 2 bases, leaving 11 bases between the germline ends. The CDR3 spells CASSEGGVGNQPQHF. CDR3 in DNA: TGTGCCAGCAGTGAGGGAGGGGTGGGCAATCAGCCCCAGCATTTT.

The CDR3 DNA reads as TGCGCCAGCAGCTTGGGAAGTGGCCAATCACCCCTCCACTTT. Translated: CASSLGSGQSPLHF. V and J are TRBV5-1 and TRBJ1-6, with D uncertain. Trimming shortened V by 0 bases and J by 10 bases, and 11 bases separated the two germline ends. The CDR3 is 14 residues long. Germline V gene lookup returns CDR1 SGHRS and CDR2 YFSETQ.

The V and J genes are TRBV7-8 and TRBJ2-4, with 11 nucleotides matching TRBD2. Losses at the gene ends were 5 bases for V and 8 bases for J; bases not matched to a gene: 11. Per germline, CDR1 SGHVS and CDR2 FQNEAQ. The CDR3 runs 16 residues. The CDR3 sequence is CASSRRLAGLGDIQYF. The CDR3 region has the DNA TGTGCCAGCAGCCGAAGACTAGCGGGGTTGGGGGACATTCAGTACTTC.

The chain couples TRBV27 to TRBJ1-5; D is uncertain. In germline, CDR1 is MNHEY, CDR2 SMNVEV (reference sequence). The V end lost 10 bases, the J end lost 3 bases, and 13 bases lay between the germline ends. There are 13 residues in the CDR3. This CDR3 is CATRDGNNQPQHF. In nucleotides, the CDR3 is TGTGCCACCCGAGACGGGAACAATCAGCCCCAGCATTTT.

J is TRBJ2-7 and V is TRBV7-3, with 12 bases matching TRBD2. The V and J ends lost 5 bases and 2 bases, in that order; junction bases with no gene match: 4. The germline V gene has CDR1 SGHTA and CDR2 FQGTGA. The CDR3 loop spans 15 amino acids. The CDR3 bases are TGTGCCAGCAGCACGCCTAGCGGGGGGGCCTACGAGCAGTACTTC. This translates into CASSTPSGGAYEQYF.

The J gene is TRBJ2-7, the V gene TRBV5-6; the match to TRBD1 covers 9 bases. The junction had 2 bases not matched to a gene; V was cut back by 4 bases and J by 6 bases. The CDR3 consists of 12 residues. Germline loops: CDR1 SGHDT, CDR2 YYEEEE. In DNA, the CDR3 is TGTGCCAGCAGCGCGGACAGGGGCGAGCAGTACTTC. Translation: CASSADRGEQYF.

The gene calls are TRBV25-1 and TRBJ1-2, with 7 bases that match TRBD1. Germline V CDR1 and CDR2: MGHDK, SYGVNS. CDR3 length equals 13 residues. V was pared by 3 bases and J by 7 bases, with 5 bases of the junction left unmatched. CDR3 loop: CASSEDRLSGYTF. The CDR3 DNA reads as TGTGCCAGCAGTGAGGACAGGTTGAGTGGCTACACCTTC.

The chain couples TRBV7-9 to TRBJ2-1; 7 positions match TRBD1. The ends lost 1 base at V and 3 bases at J; junction bases unmatched: 12. CDR3 length equals 18 residues. CDR1 and CDR2 from the germline V gene are SEHNR and FQNEAQ (reference sequence). The CDR3 DNA reads TGTGCCAGCAGCTTAGGGCATGGGACAGATAATAACTACAATGAGCAGTTCTTC. Protein sequence: CASSLGHGTDNNYNEQFF.

The CDR3 DNA sequence: TGTGCCAGCAGCTCAGGGGGTGCAGATACGCAGTATTTT. Its translation: CASSSGGADTQYF. The chain joins TRBV7-3 to TRBJ2-3; 7 nucleotides match TRBD1. The germline CDR1 and CDR2 sequences are SGHTA and FQGTGA. After removal of 4 bases from V and 4 bases from J, the junction contained 2 bases not matched to a gene. The CDR3 loop spans 13 amino acids.

The genes are TRBV28 and TRBJ1-1; tentatively, D is TRBD1 (5 bases). This CDR3 is 18 amino acids long. Germline assignment: CDR1 MDHEN and CDR2 SYDVKM. The V and J ends lost 3 bases and 5 bases respectively, with 25 bases between them. The CDR3 DNA is TGTGCCAGCAGTTTCTATCCAGTCGACGTAACAGGATCAACTGAAGCTTTCTTT. It yields the protein CASSFYPVDVTGSTEAFF.

V gene TRBV5-1 combines with J gene TRBJ1-2; 7 bases are shared with TRBD1. Germline values: CDR1 SGHRS, CDR2 YFSETQ. There are 14 residues in the CDR3. Trimming at V came to 3 bases and at J to 7 bases, leaving 9 bases not matched to a gene. Here the CDR3 reads CASSSTQGTVGYTF. In DNA, the CDR3 is TGCGCCAGCAGCTCGACACAGGGGACGGTTGGCTACACCTTC.

This chain connects TRBV9 to TRBJ2-7; the D gene is possibly TRBD2 (5 bases). The CDR3 length is 15 residues. Germline CDR1 reads SGDLS; CDR2 reads YYNGEE. Trimming removed 3 bases at V and 0 bases at J, with 13 bases between. The CDR3 loop reads CASSAGVAHSYEQYF. CDR3 nucleotide sequence: TGTGCCAGCAGCGCCGGGGTAGCGCACTCCTACGAGCAGTACTTC.

The chain employs TRBV30 and TRBJ2-7; D gene unclear. V lost 0 bases and J lost 3, with 6 bases in between. CDR1 is GTSNPN, CDR2 SVGIG, per germline (reference sequence). CDR3 length equals 12 residues. CDR3: CAWSVANYEQYF. The CDR3 bases are TGTGCCTGGAGTGTTGCGAACTACGAGCAGTACTTC.

The rearrangement uses TRBV7-8 and TRBJ2-1; a possible D gene is TRBD2 (5 bases). This CDR3 contains 17 residues. Germline values: CDR1 SGHVS, CDR2 FQNEAQ. The germline V and J ends were trimmed by 5 bases and 0 bases, with 17 bases remaining between them. The CDR3 DNA is TGTGCCAGCAGCCAACTAGAGACCAGGAGCTCCTACAATGAGCAGTTCTTC. This sequence encodes CASSQLETRSSYNEQFF.

The chain combines TRBV9 with TRBJ1-1; D is undetermined. CDR3 size: 12 residues. V was clipped by 4 bases and J by 6 bases, with 10 bases between them. The germline V gene encodes CDR1 SGDLS and CDR2 YYNGEE. The CDR3 sequence: CASSSQNSEAFF. The DNA for the CDR3 is TGTGCCAGCAGCTCACAAAATTCTGAAGCTTTCTTT.

The chain carries TRBV7-9 and TRBJ1-1; 9 bases map to TRBD1. This CDR3 has 16 amino acids. V dropped 4 bases and J dropped 1; count of bases not matched to a gene: 7. Per the germline V gene, CDR1 is SEHNR and CDR2 is FQNEAQ (reference sequence). The CDR3 nucleotides are TGTGCCAGCAGCTGGGACAGGGAACTTAGGAACACTGAAGCTTTCTTT. Translating gives CASSWDRELRNTEAFF.

The genes are TRBV27 and TRBJ2-1; D ambiguous. Germline V gene lookup returns CDR1 MNHEY and CDR2 SMNVEV (reference sequence). The CDR3 extends over 15 amino acids. V lost 3 bases, J lost 2 bases, and 11 bases lay in between. Here the CDR3 reads CASSFQEPPYNEQFF. The CDR3 DNA reads TGTGCCAGCAGTTTTCAGGAACCGCCCTACAATGAGCAGTTCTTC.

The chain has TRBV19 and TRBJ2-3; 9 nucleotides align to TRBD2. The V gene's germline CDR1 is LNHDA and CDR2 SQIVND (reference sequence). The CDR3 extends over 15 amino acids. V trimming: 4 bases; J trimming: 3 bases; junction bases outside the gene matches: 5. CDR3 residues: CASSTAAGGTDTQYF. The CDR3, as DNA: TGTGCCAGTAGTACCGCGGCGGGAGGGACAGATACGCAGTATTTT.

This clone appeared once. J is TRBJ2-7 and V is TRBV4-1, with D maybe TRBD1 (6 bases). V was cut by 4 bases and J by 5 bases, with 15 bases left in between. This CDR3 is 14 amino acids long. Germline V gives CDR1 MGHRA, CDR2 YSYEKL. The CDR3 DNA follows: TGCGCCAGCAGCCGGAATCAGGGGACCCACGAGCAGTACTTC. This codes for CASSRNQGTHEQYF.

The rearrangement joins TRBV12-5 to TRBJ2-1, with 10 nucleotides matching TRBD2. This CDR3 comprises 17 residues. Germline lookup yields CDR1 LGHNT and CDR2 FRNRAP. Trimming took 1 base from V and 0 from J; bases not matched to a gene: 3. The CDR3 is CASGLGSGGASYNEQFF. The CDR3 DNA follows: TGTGCTAGTGGTTTGGGCAGCGGGGGGGCCTCCTACAATGAGCAGTTCTTC.

The chain carries TRBV28 and TRBJ2-2, with D possibly being TRBD1 (5 bases). V was cut by 3 bases and J by 7 bases, with 12 bases left in between. The CDR3 totals 14 residues. In germline, CDR1 is MDHEN, CDR2 SYDVKM. CDR3 DNA: TGTGCCAGCAGTTTTCGGCAGGGCGGCGGGGAGCTGTTTTTT. Its protein is CASSFRQGGGELFF.

The CDR3 DNA follows: TGTGCCAGCATTCCGGACACCTACACTGAAGCTTTCTTT. Its protein product is CASIPDTYTEAFF. The chain recombines TRBV5-5 with TRBJ1-1, with a weak D call TRBD1 (5 bases). Germline CDR1 reads SGHKS; CDR2 reads YYEKEE (reference sequence). V was cut by 6 bases and J by 3 bases, with 12 bases left in between. The CDR3 contains 13 residues.